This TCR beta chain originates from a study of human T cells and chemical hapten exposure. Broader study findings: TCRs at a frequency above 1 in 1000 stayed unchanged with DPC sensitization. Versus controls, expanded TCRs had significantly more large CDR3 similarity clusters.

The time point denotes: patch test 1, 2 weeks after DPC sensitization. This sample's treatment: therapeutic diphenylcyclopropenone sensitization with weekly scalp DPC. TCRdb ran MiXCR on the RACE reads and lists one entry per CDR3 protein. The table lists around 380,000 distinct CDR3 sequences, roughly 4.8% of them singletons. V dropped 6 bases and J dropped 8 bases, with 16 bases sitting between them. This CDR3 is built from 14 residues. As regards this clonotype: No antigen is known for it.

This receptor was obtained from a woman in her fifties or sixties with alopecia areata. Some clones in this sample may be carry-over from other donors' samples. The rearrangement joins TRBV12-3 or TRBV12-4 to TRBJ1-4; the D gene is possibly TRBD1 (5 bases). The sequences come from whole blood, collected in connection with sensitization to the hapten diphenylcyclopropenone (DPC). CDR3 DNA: TGTGCCAGCAGCTGGGGACGCAGAGTGGAAAAACTGTTTTTT. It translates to CASSWGRRVEKLFF.